This T cell receptor beta chain was documented in a study of cytomegalovirus exposure and HLA in healthy donors. Study-wide findings and caveats: The TCR clusters that emerged in the first cohort tended, a later analysis found, to co-occur in the 120 or so validation repertoires.

Using immunoSEQ multiplex PCR, the repertoire was profiled, and TCRdb retains in-frame clones only, with some absent. Of 140,000 to 150,000 clones listed, approximately 93% were seen once; the top ten hold about 0.65%. This CDR3 is 16 amino acids long. Looked up from germline, CDR1 is PRHDT and CDR2 is FYEKMQ (reference sequence). Germline trimming cut 0 bases from V and 2 bases from J; bases unmatched to any gene: 7. Comments on this clone: Its specificity is not known.

The validation cohort, a group of some 120 subjects, included the donors and was separate from the roughly 670-subject first cohort. The source is a young man in good health and CMV-seronegative. The chain links TRBV13 to TRBJ2-7; 7 bases fit TRBD1. Sequenced input: PBMCs. This CDR3 reads CASSLGQRQGTYEQYF. The CDR3 DNA follows: TGTGCCAGCAGCTTAGGCCAGCGACAGGGTACCTACGAGCAGTACTTC. The whole variable domain, remainder taken from reference TRBV13 and TRBJ2-7, is AAGVIQSPRHLIKEKRETATLKCYPIPRHDTVYWYQQGPGQDPQFLISFYEKMQSDKGSIPDRFSAQQFSDYHSELNMSSLELGDSALYFCASSLGQRQGTYEQYFGPGTRLTVT.